Listed below are T cell receptor beta chains from one sample, sequenced in a study of cytomegalovirus exposure and HLA in healthy donors. Clones were sequenced by immunoSEQ multiplex PCR, and TCRdb holds only the in-frame ones, with some missing. This repertoire shows about 120,000 clones, about 73% found once; its top ten account for 2.5% to 3.5%. Sequencing was carried out using PBMCs. These receptors came from a woman in her twenties or thirties in good health and CMV-seropositive. Both conserved end residues are part of each CDR3. A D gene is named only where the DNA matches it firmly. Not all rows give a size; the values are once, few, many and, for expanded clones, a class.

j_call v_call clone_size d_call cdr3_nt cdr3_aa
TRBJ1-2 TRBV30 NA NA TGTGCCTCAGGGTTGAACTATGGCTACACCTTC CASGLNYGYTF
TRBJ1-5 TRBV7-2 NA NA TGTGCCAGCAGCGGAGCTGGGTTTCAGCCCCAGCATTTT CASSGAGFQPQHF
TRBJ2-3 TRBV5-5 NA TRBD2 TGTGCCAGCAGCTTAGGGGGACTAGCGGGGGGTCCGCAGTATTTT CASSLGGLAGGPQYF
TRBJ2-1 TRBV7-2 NA TRBD2 TGTGCCAGCAGCTCCAAGTTACCTAGCGGAAGTCGCTCCTACAATGAGCAGTTCTTC CASSSKLPSGSRSYNEQFF
TRBJ2-5 TRBV29-1 NA TRBD2 TGCAGCGTCGACCGGACTAGCGGGGAAGAGACCCAGTACTTC CSVDRTSGEETQYF
TRBJ2-3 TRBV6-1 NA TRBD2 TGTGCCAGCAGCAAGACTAGCAGCACAGATACGCAGTATTTT CASSKTSSTDTQYF
TRBJ1-2 TRBV4-1 NA NA TGCGCCAGCAGCCAAACGGGTATTAACTATGGCTACACCTTC CASSQTGINYGYTF
TRBJ2-1 TRBV7-2 NA NA TGTGCCAGCAGCCACGATACGGATGAGCAGTTCTTC CASSHDTDEQFF
TRBJ1-4 TRBV6-5 NA NA TGTGCCAGCAGTTACGGGGGGGGATACAATGAAAAACTGTTTTTT CASSYGGGYNEKLFF
TRBJ1-2 TRBV7-9 NA NA TGTGCCAGCAGCTTTCACTTACGGGGGGTCGTTTTTGGCTACACCTTC CASSFHLRGVVFGYTF
TRBJ2-1 TRBV7-9 NA NA TGTGCCAGCAGCTCCCCGCCGGGGAGGGGGTTCAATGAGCAGTTCTTC CASSSPPGRGFNEQFF
TRBJ1-5 TRBV4-3 once TRBD1 TGCGCCAGCAGCCAAGATCGGACAGGGGCTGTTCAGCCCCAGCATTTT CASSQDRTGAVQPQHF
TRBJ2-5 TRBV2 NA NA TGTGCCAGCAGTGTCTCGGGGGGCCTTCAAGAGACCCAGTACTTC CASSVSGGLQETQYF
TRBJ2-2 TRBV7-3 NA TRBD2 TGTGCCAGCAGCTTTATCGGAACTAGCGGGGGCCCTAACACCGGGGAGCTGTTTTTT CASSFIGTSGGPNTGELFF
TRBJ1-5 TRBV21-1 NA NA TGTGCCAGCAGCAAAGTTGCAACAGGGTGGGAAAATCAGCCCCAGCATTTT CASSKVATGWENQPQHF
TRBJ1-1 TRBV7-6 NA NA TGTGCCAGCTTCCCGGGGGGGAGCATGAACACTGAAGCTTTCTTT CASFPGGSMNTEAFF
TRBJ2-5 TRBV28 NA TRBD1 TGTGCCAGCAGTCCCACAGGGGCGGAAGAGACCCAGTACTTC CASSPTGAEETQYF
TRBJ2-7 TRBV25-1 NA NA TGTGCCAGCAGTGAATCAGGGCGAGGTGTTGTCCTCTACGAGCAGTACTTC CASSESGRGVVLYEQYF
TRBJ1-2 TRBV7-9 many NA TGTGCCAGCAGCTTAGCGGAGGGAAGCTATGGCTACACCTTC CASSLAEGSYGYTF
TRBJ2-2 TRBV19 NA NA TGTGCCAGTAGTATAGCGGGACAGAACACCGGGGAGCTGTTTTTT CASSIAGQNTGELFF
TRBJ2-5 TRBV30 NA NA TGTGCCTGGAGGCCACTAGACCAAGAGACCCAGTACTTC CAWRPLDQETQYF
TRBJ1-6 TRBV6-1 NA NA TGTGCCAGCAGTGAAACAAATTCACCCCTCCACTTT CASSETNSPLHF